This T cell receptor (beta chain) was sequenced for a study of T cells in Graves' hyperthyroidism and ophthalmopathy. This clonotype was counted many times. As yet, its antigen is unknown. Whole-study findings and limits: It was a median 6.5 months before onset that the model predicted ophthalmopathy. Most thyroid-expanded clonotypes above 0.001 were also found in blood.

Patients between 18 and 65 years old had hyperthyroidism, newly diagnosed and lasting under 2 months. Out of more than 8 ml of fresh peripheral blood came the PBMCs. V lost 4 bases to trimming and J lost 3 bases; unmatched junction nucleotides: 4. The CDR3 sequence is 14 residues long. Germline CDR1 is SNHLY and CDR2 is FYNNEI. The CDR3 regions of TCR beta were amplified from RNA transcripts. TCR CDR3 underwent first-round RT-PCR with the HTBI primer set. TCRdb called the multiplex PCR reads again in MiXCR, with one record for every CDR3 protein. The table has fewer than 800,000 distinct CDR3 sequences, roughly 15% seen once.

This chain connects TRBV2 to TRBJ2-7; TRBD2 aligns across 9 bases. The clonotype comes from a man between 18 and 29 years old with Graves' hyperthyroidism. Sequencing was carried out using blood. The CDR3 sequence is CASSASSGSYEQYF. CDR3 nucleotides: TGTGCCAGCAGTGCTAGTAGCGGGAGCTACGAGCAGTACTTC.